This T cell receptor (beta chain) was recorded in a study of cytomegalovirus exposure and HLA in healthy donors. The study, taken as a whole, reports: 150 or so TCR beta chains were listed as cytomegalovirus-associated.

The CDR3 covers 15 residues. Trimming took 5 bases from V and 2 from J; bases not matched to a gene: 5. Per the germline V gene, CDR1 is SNHLY and CDR2 is FYNNEI. Remarks on this clone: What it binds is not known.

PCR amplification relied on 60 Vbeta primers (plus 13 Jbeta primers). Sequencing was performed with immunoSEQ multiplex PCR; in TCRdb, only in-frame clones are kept and a portion is missing. The sample holds more than 110,000 clones; about three quarters are singletons and the top ten take 1.3%. This chain links TRBV2 with TRBJ1-4, with 7 positions matching TRBD1. The receptor was isolated from a woman aged 40 to 55 in good health and CMV-seronegative. The sequencing sample was made of PBMCs. The CDR3 DNA follows: TGTGCCAGCAGTCCCGACAGGGTGACTAATGAAAAACTGTTTTTT. This encodes CASSPDRVTNEKLFF.